The rows below give T cell receptor beta chains drawn from one sample of a study of blood T cell repertoires in COVID-19. Sequenced by immunoSEQ multiplex PCR; TCRdb stores in-frame clones only, minus some. The sample includes 150,000 to 200,000 clones, 88% of them seen just once. Sequenced sample: PBMCs or T cells enriched from blood (not recorded which). These TCRs come from a woman aged 18-29 years who had recovered from COVID-19. Both conserved end residues are part of each CDR3.

v_call,j_call,cdr3_aa
TRBV6-5,TRBJ1-1,CASRGQTNTEAFF
TRBV4-3,TRBJ2-7,CASSLGAGYEQYF
TRBV5-5,TRBJ1-5,CASSPTGGGNQPQHF
TRBV6-5,TRBJ2-1,CATKQGGARYNEQFF
TRBV24-1,TRBJ2-1,CATSGSSGGSYNEQFF
TRBV4-1,TRBJ2-5,CASSPYRGQETQYF
TRBV3-1/TRBV3-2,TRBJ2-1,CASSPGIRLAGLYNEQFF
TRBV28,TRBJ2-7,CASSQYDTGGYEQYF
TRBV5-4,TRBJ2-7,CASSLGGGPGPQYF
TRBV2,TRBJ1-1,CASTINTEAFF
TRBV27,TRBJ1-1,CASTRQGGLDTEAFF
TRBV9,TRBJ1-1,CASSPRAGGANTEAFF
TRBV30,TRBJ1-2,CAWSPSGTGYGYTF
TRBV5-6,TRBJ2-2,CASSRHVTGELFF
TRBV9,TRBJ1-5,CASSPGQKNQPQHF
TRBV2,TRBJ2-2,CASSVGQGVGELFF
TRBV28,TRBJ1-2,CASSFIQGSDGYTF
TRBV7-3,TRBJ1-3,CASSLGGSGNTIYF
TRBV19,TRBJ1-6,CASGGPGESPLHF
TRBV19,TRBJ1-5,CASSRPGGNQPQHF